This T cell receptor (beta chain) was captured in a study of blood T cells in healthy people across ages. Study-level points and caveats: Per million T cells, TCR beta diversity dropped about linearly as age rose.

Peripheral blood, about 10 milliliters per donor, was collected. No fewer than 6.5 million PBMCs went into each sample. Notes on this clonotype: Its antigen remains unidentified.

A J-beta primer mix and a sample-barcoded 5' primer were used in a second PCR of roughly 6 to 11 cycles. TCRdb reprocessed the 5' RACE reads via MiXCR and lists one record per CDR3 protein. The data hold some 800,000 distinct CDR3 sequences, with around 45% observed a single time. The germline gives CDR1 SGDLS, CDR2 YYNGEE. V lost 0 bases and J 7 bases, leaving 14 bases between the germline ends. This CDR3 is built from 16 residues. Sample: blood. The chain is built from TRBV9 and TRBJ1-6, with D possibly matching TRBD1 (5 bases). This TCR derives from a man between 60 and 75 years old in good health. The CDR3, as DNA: TGTGCCAGCAGCGTAGCAGCGATAAGGGGAAATTCACCCCTCCACTTT. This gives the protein CASSVAAIRGNSPLHF.